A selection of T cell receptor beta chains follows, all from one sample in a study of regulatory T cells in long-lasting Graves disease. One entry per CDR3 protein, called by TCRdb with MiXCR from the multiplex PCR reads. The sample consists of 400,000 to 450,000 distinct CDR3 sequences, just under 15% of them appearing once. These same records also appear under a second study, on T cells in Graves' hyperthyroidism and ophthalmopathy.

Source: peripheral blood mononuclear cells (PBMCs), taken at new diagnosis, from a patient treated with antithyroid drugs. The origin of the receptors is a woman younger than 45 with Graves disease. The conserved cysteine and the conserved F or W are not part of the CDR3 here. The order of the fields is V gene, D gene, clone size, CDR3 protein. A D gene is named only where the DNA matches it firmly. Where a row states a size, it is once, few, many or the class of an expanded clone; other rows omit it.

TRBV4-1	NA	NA	ASSEGGGNTIY
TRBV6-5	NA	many	ASSYLARDTGELF
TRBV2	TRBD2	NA	ASSEGAGGTTREQY
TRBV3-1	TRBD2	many	ASSTRLAYEQY
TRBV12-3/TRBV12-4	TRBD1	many	ASSLGTGWYEQY
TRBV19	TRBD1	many	ASSRKGQDYT
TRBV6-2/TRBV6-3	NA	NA	ASSFHLRRRDTEAF
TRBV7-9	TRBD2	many	ASLLREAPNYNEQF
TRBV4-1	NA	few	ASSQTFLGGVGEAF
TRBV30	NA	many	AWRGVPYEQY
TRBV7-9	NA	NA	ASSFPPREAF
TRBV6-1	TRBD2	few	ASSDLAGASSYEQY
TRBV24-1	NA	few	ATSWGAEETQY
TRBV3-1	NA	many	ASSQGGHQPQH
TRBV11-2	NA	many	ASSFPAGADYYEQY
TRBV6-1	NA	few	ASSEAFSNQPQH
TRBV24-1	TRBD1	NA	ATSDPRTGGTQPQH
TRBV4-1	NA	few	ASSQDRVGKNSPLH
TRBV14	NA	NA	ASSRRAPPIEDNEKLF
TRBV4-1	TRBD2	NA	ASSQLAGGPGYNEQF
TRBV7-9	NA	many	ASSPTPGEQY
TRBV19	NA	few	ASSMGSVGELF
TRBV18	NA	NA	ASSPDFSPYNEQF
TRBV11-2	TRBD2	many	ASSPTSGSYEQY
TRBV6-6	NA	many	ASSYSGGATEAF
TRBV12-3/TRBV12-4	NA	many	ASSFSLWRDGGTDTQY
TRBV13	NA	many	ASSLVGGPYEQY
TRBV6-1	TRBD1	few	ASRDRSSYNSPLH
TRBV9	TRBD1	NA	ASSSRTGRGYGYT
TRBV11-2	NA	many	ASSLTQGAEQY
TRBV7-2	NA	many	ASSLSLSGYT
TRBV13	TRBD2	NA	ASSLAGTSGRARETQY
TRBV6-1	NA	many	ASSEGSQPKTYEQY
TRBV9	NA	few	ASSVGYTQY
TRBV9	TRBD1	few	ASSVVPGGQGVNTDTQY
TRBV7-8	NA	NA	ASSLSSGGQPQH
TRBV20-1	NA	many	SASRRTFPGLF
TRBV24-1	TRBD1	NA	ATSDFKGGDEQF
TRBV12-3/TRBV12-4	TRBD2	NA	ASSFPGRTSGSGDTQY
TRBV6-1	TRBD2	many	ATQTSGGYEQY
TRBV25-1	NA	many	ASSEYGRYGYT